The subject of this entry is one TCR beta chain. Sequencing used immunoSEQ multiplex PCR; TCRdb keeps in-frame clones, though not all of them. The sample lists approximately 30,000 clones, roughly 87% occurring once. These data originate in a study of T cell changes during pregnancy in multiple sclerosis. Trimming removed 6 bases at V and 3 bases at J, with 19 bases between. The CDR3 is 16 residues long. The V gene's germline CDR1 is MDHEN and CDR2 SYDVKM. This chain uses TRBV28 with TRBJ2-3, with D possibly matching TRBD2 (6 bases). Sequencing used CD8+ T cells from peripheral blood mononuclear cells, obtained in the first trimester of pregnancy. The source of this sequence is a female donor with multiple sclerosis, enrolled in a pregnancy study. CDR3 in DNA: TGTGCCAGCAGCCGATACCCGGGAGAGGGGACAGATACGCAGTATTTT. It translates to CASSRYPGEGTDTQYF. The entire variable domain, with the rest obtained from reference TRBV28 and TRBJ2-3, is as follows: DVKVTQSSRYLVKRTGEKVFLECVQDMDHENMFWYRQDPGLGLRLIYFSYDVKMKEKGDIPEGYSVSREKKERFSLILESASTNQTSMYLCASSRYPGEGTDTQYFGPGTRLTVL.